The 27 T cell receptor beta chains below come from one sample, sequenced in a study of T cell responses to AZD1222 COVID-19 vaccine (dated by TCRdb to 2020 to 2023). Interpreted using the paper, the time point label stands for: baseline before first vaccination. The library came from the immunoSEQ multiplex PCR assay. Entries here come from immuneACCESS through TCRdb and include only in-frame sequences with V and J called. Some clones fail to appear in such tables; in the studies checked, an unresolved V gene covers under half of the shortfall, and the cause of the remainder is unknown. The sample table lists 100,000 or so clones, about 89% of them with a count of one. The ten top clones hold about 3.7% of the sample. Material: peripheral blood, obtained on day 0 of AZD1222 vaccination. All receptors come from an adult in good health.

The chain has TRBV28 and TRBJ1-2; D unresolved. V was pared by 5 bases and J by 7 bases, with 8 bases between. CDR1 is MDHEN and CDR2 is SYDVKM in the germline V gene. The CDR3 covers 11 residues. The CDR3 sequence is CASSPRRGYTF. In nucleotides, the CDR3 is TGTGCCAGCAGTCCCCGCCGTGGCTACACCTTC.

This clone was seen just once. The gene calls are TRBV5-1 and TRBJ1-3; D is perhaps TRBD1 (6 bases). This CDR3 spans 16 amino acids. Trimming removed 4 bases from V and 0 bases from J, with 14 bases in between. The germline CDR1 and CDR2 sequences are SGHRS and YFSETQ. The CDR3 region has the DNA TGCGCCAGCAGCCGTTCCGGGACATCCTCTGGAAACACCATATATTTT. Its translation is CASSRSGTSSGNTIYF.

The chain couples TRBV5-6 to TRBJ2-7; TRBD1 matches at 11 bases. Germline CDR1 is SGHDT and CDR2 is YYEEEE. After removal of 3 bases from V and 3 bases from J, the junction contained 2 bases not matched to a gene. CDR3 length: 14 amino acids. The CDR3 is CASSWDRGIYEQYF. Here the CDR3 DNA reads TGTGCCAGCAGCTGGGACAGGGGGATCTACGAGCAGTACTTC.

A few counts support this clone. This sequence joins TRBV24-1 and TRBJ1-2; the D gene is possibly TRBD1 (6 bases). The V gene lost 5 bases and the J gene lost 4 bases, with 7 bases spanning the gap. The CDR3 runs 12 residues. Germline V gene data show CDR1 as KGHDR and CDR2 as SFDVKD. The CDR3, as DNA: TGTGCCACCAGTGCACAGGGCTATGGCTACACCTTC. Protein: CATSAQGYGYTF.

The V gene is TRBV19, the J gene TRBJ1-3; TRBD1 is a possible D gene (6 bases). Germline CDR1 is LNHDA and CDR2 is SQIVND (reference sequence). This CDR3 has 15 amino acids. With 4 bases removed from V and 4 bases from J, the gap between germline ends came to 14 bases. For the CDR3, the DNA is TGTGCCAGTAGTACTACAGGGATAGTAGGAAACACCATATATTTT. Translating it yields CASSTTGIVGNTIYF.

The J gene is TRBJ2-2, the V gene TRBV10-3; D remains unclear. V dropped 3 bases and J dropped 7 bases, with 6 bases sitting between them. CDR1 and CDR2 (germline): ENHRY, SYGVKD. This CDR3 region has 12 residues. CDR3 region: CAISEGHGELFF. CDR3 coding DNA: TGTGCCATCAGTGAAGGGCACGGGGAGCTGTTTTTT.

The rearrangement uses TRBV6-5 and TRBJ1-1, with D uncertain. Germline CDR1 MNHEY, CDR2 SVGAGI. This CDR3 contains 13 residues. V lost 7 bases to trimming and J lost 7 bases, with 16 bases between them. The DNA of the CDR3 is TGTGCCAGCATGCAAGGCTTCGGGATTGAAGCTTTCTTT. Its protein is CASMQGFGIEAFF.

This chain connects TRBV7-2 to TRBJ2-3; 12 bases match TRBD2. CDR3 length equals 16 residues. The V segment lost 5 bases and the J segment 8 bases; nucleotides outside the gene matches: 11. Germline V gives CDR1 SGHTA, CDR2 FQGNSA. CDR3 DNA: TGTGCCAGCAGCGCTAGCGGGGGGGCCAATCGAGGTACGCAGTATTTT. Its protein is CASSASGGANRGTQYF.

The rearrangement joins TRBV10-3 to TRBJ2-5; 9 bases are a match to TRBD2. The germline CDR1 and CDR2 sequences are ENHRY and SYGVKD. The CDR3 is made up of 13 amino acids. V lost 4 bases and J lost 5; bases outside the gene matches: 2. CDR3 sequence: CAISASGAETQYF. DNA of the CDR3: TGTGCCATCAGTGCTAGCGGGGCGGAGACCCAGTACTTC.

The chain uses TRBV6-6 and TRBJ1-1, with TRBD1 matching 8 bases. Looked up from germline, CDR1 is MNHNY and CDR2 is SVGAGI (reference sequence). This CDR3 contains 13 residues. Germline trimming cut 6 bases from V and 6 bases from J; bases unmatched to any gene: 6. CDR3 region: CASRDRAKSEAFF. Here the CDR3 DNA reads TGTGCCAGCAGGGACAGGGCAAAATCTGAAGCTTTCTTT.

The V call is TRBV6-2 or TRBV6-3, the J call TRBJ2-2, with D possibly being TRBD1 or TRBD2 (5 bases each). Germline assignment: CDR1 MNHEY and CDR2 SVGEGT. The ends were cut back, 4 bases at V and 3 bases at J, with 9 bases in the middle. This CDR3 has 14 residues. The CDR3 sequence is CASSLGVDTGELFF. CDR3 DNA: TGTGCCAGCAGTTTGGGGGTCGACACCGGGGAGCTGTTTTTT.

The chain joins TRBV28 to TRBJ1-5; no clear D. Germline CDR1 is MDHEN and CDR2 is SYDVKM. This CDR3 region has 14 residues. Trimming stripped 3 bases from V and 3 bases from J, with 9 bases between. The CDR3 DNA sequence: TGTGCCAGCAGTTTTTCGAGATTCAATCAGCCCCAGCATTTT. Translated, it gives CASSFSRFNQPQHF.

The chain employs TRBV4-3 and TRBJ1-1; D might be TRBD1 (5 bases). The CDR3 runs to 15 residues. Germline V gene sequence: CDR1 LGHNA, CDR2 YSLEER. The ends were cut back, 1 base at V and 0 bases at J, with 9 bases in the middle. The CDR3 protein is CASSQVQELNTEAFF. In DNA form, the CDR3 reads TGCGCCAGCAGCCAAGTACAGGAATTGAACACTGAAGCTTTCTTT.

The chain couples TRBV13 to TRBJ2-3; 8 bases agree with TRBD2. V lost 6 bases and J lost 1; bases outside the gene matches: 21. Germline V CDR1 and CDR2: PRHDT, FYEKMQ (reference sequence). CDR3 length: 20 amino acids. CDR3 amino acids: CASRSSVRVTGGRGTDTQYF. The CDR3 DNA follows: TGTGCCAGCAGATCCTCCGTTCGGGTTACGGGGGGGCGGGGCACAGATACGCAGTATTTT. Drawing the rest from reference TRBV13 and TRBJ2-3, the complete variable domain is AAGVIQSPRHLIKEKRETATLKCYPIPRHDTVYWYQQGPGQDPQFLISFYEKMQSDKGSIPDRFSAQQFSDYHSELNMSSLELGDSALYFCASRSSVRVTGGRGTDTQYFGPGTRLTVL.

CDR3 DNA: TGTGCCAGCAGCCGACACAGGGGTAGGGCTTTCTTT. Protein product: CASSRHRGRAFF. This chain joins TRBV7-9 and TRBJ1-1; 7 bases line up with TRBD1. From germline, CDR1 is SEHNR and CDR2 FQNEAQ (reference sequence). There are 12 residues in the CDR3. The V gene end was trimmed by 5 bases and the J gene end by 11 bases; junction bases not matched to a gene: 8.

This clone was seen once. The chain is built from TRBV7-2 and TRBJ2-2; perhaps TRBD2 as D (6 bases). The V gene lost 1 base and the J gene lost 6 bases, with 9 bases spanning the gap. The CDR3 length is 14 residues. Per the germline V gene, CDR1 is SGHTA and CDR2 is FQGNSA. As DNA, the CDR3 is TGTGCCAGCAGCTTAGTTGGAGGGTCCGGGGAGCTGTTTTTT. Its translation is CASSLVGGSGELFF.

In DNA form, the CDR3 reads TGCGCCAGCAGATCCACAGGGGGCAGAGATGAGACCCAGTACTTC. Protein product: CASRSTGGRDETQYF. The chain couples TRBV5-1 to TRBJ2-5; 9 bases align to TRBD1. This CDR3 has 15 residues. V trimming: 5 bases; J trimming: 5 bases; junction bases outside the gene matches: 10. Germline CDR1 and CDR2: SGHRS and YFSETQ.

The J gene is TRBJ2-7, the V gene TRBV5-1, with TRBD2 matching 8 bases. Germline CDR1 and CDR2: SGHRS and YFSETQ. CDR3 length equals 16 residues. V trimming: 5 bases; J trimming: 1 base; junction bases outside the gene matches: 11. CDR3 nucleotide sequence: TGCGCCAGCAGTTCCCTCGGGGGGGGTTATTCCTACGAGCAGTACTTC. As protein: CASSSLGGGYSYEQYF.

The J gene is TRBJ1-6, the V gene TRBV21-1. TRBV21-1 is classified as a pseudogene. This CDR3 contains 16 residues. CDR3: CASRTIRRQLTSPLHF. In DNA, the CDR3 is TGTGCCAGCAGAACTATTCGGCGGCAGCTTACTTCACCCCTCCACTTT.

This clone was seen just once. The chain carries TRBV6-1 and TRBJ1-5, with a possible D match to TRBD1 (6 bases). The V gene lost 5 bases and the J gene lost 6 bases, with 17 bases spanning the gap. This CDR3 is built from 15 residues. Looked up from germline, CDR1 is MNHNS and CDR2 is SASEGT. The CDR3 DNA follows: TGTGCCAGCAGTTTGACAGGCCTTGGGGGTCAGCCCCAGCATTTT. This translates into CASSLTGLGGQPQHF.

The chain is built from TRBV18 and TRBJ1-3; D gene unclear. CDR1 is KGHSH, CDR2 LQKENI, per germline. The V and J ends lost 3 bases and 4 bases respectively, with 13 bases between them. There are 15 residues in the CDR3. The CDR3 protein is CASSPGGNMGNTIYF. The CDR3 DNA follows: TGTGCCAGCTCACCCGGCGGGAATATGGGAAACACCATATATTTT.

The chain combines TRBV30 with TRBJ2-1; 10 bases line up with TRBD2. The germline V gene encodes CDR1 GTSNPN and CDR2 SVGIG (reference sequence). The CDR3 is 14 amino acids. V was pared by 0 bases and J by 13 bases, with 9 bases of the junction left unmatched. CDR3 nucleotides: TGTGCCTGGAGTGTACTCCCAGCGGGGGGGTTTCAGTTCTTC. Translating gives CAWSVLPAGGFQFF.

This chain connects TRBV15 to TRBJ1-1; D is unclear. Trimming left V 1 base short and J 4 bases short, with 7 bases between. The CDR3 extends over 13 amino acids. CDR1 is LNHNV, CDR2 YYDKDF, per germline (reference sequence). DNA of the CDR3: TGTGCCACCAGCAGAGTAATTGGCACTGAAGCTTTCTTT. It codes for CATSRVIGTEAFF.

This chain joins TRBV10-2 and TRBJ1-6; maybe TRBD1 (5 bases). Germline V gives CDR1 WSHSY, CDR2 SAAADI. The V end lost 4 bases, the J end lost 7 bases, and 5 bases lay between the germline ends. The CDR3 is 12 residues long. The CDR3 region has the DNA TGCGCCAGCAGTGGGGGGAATTCACCCCTCCACTTT. Translation: CASSGGNSPLHF.

Only a few counts were recorded for this clone. The V call is TRBV12-5, the J call TRBJ2-7; D unresolved. The V and J ends lost 6 bases and 5 bases respectively, with 8 bases between them. Germline CDR1 LGHNT, CDR2 FRNRAP. The CDR3 consists of 11 residues. The CDR3 DNA reads TGTGCTAGTGGGCAGTCCCACGAGCAGTACTTC. It codes for CASGQSHEQYF. The entire variable domain, with the rest obtained from reference TRBV12-5 and TRBJ2-7, is as follows: DARVTQTPRHKVTEMGQEVTMRCQPILGHNTVFWYRQTMMQGLELLAYFRNRAPLDDSGMPKDRFSAEMPDATLATLKIQPSEPRDSAVYFCASGQSHEQYFGPGTRLTVT.

CDR3 amino acids: CASSQNRGNTIYF. The CDR3 nucleotides read TGTGCCAGCAGCCAAAACAGGGGAAACACCATATATTTT. The chain is built from TRBV3-1 (or the pseudogene TRBV3-2) and TRBJ1-3, with TRBD1 as a possible D gene (5 bases). Germline values: CDR1 LGHDT, CDR2 YNNKEL (reference sequence). The V end was cut by 2 bases, the J end by 4 bases, with 6 bases between. The CDR3 is made up of 13 amino acids.

This chain links TRBV19 with TRBJ2-2, with D perhaps TRBD1 (6 bases). Germline values: CDR1 LNHDA, CDR2 SQIVND (reference sequence). This CDR3 contains 13 residues. V was trimmed by 10 bases and J by 0 bases, leaving 9 bases between them. This CDR3 is CATRTANTGELFF. In nucleotides, the CDR3 is TGTGCCACCCGGACAGCGAACACCGGGGAGCTGTTTTTT.